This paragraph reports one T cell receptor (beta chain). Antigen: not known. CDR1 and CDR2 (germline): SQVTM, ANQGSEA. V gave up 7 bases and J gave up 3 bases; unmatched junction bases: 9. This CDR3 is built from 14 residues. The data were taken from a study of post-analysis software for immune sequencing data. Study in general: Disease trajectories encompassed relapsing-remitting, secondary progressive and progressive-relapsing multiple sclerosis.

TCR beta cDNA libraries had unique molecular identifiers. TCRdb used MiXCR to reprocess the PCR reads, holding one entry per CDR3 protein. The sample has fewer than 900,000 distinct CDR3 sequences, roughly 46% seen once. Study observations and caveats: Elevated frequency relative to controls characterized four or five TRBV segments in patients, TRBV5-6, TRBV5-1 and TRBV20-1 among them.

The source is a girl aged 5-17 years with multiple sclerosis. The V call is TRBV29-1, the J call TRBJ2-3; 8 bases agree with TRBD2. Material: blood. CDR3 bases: TGCAGCGCCGCGAGCGGGAGTTCGACAGATACGCAGTATTTT. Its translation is CSAASGSSTDTQYF.